The sequence of this T cell receptor (beta chain) was determined in a study of low-dose radiotherapy and immunotherapy resistance in tumors. Primers used for first-strand cDNA, a TRAV- and TRBV-specific set, covered both alpha and beta chains. TCRs underwent roughly 19 PCR cycles of amplification with a constant-region primer and V-primer adapter. In vitro transcription was used to amplify the isolated mRNA. A single record per CDR3 protein comes from TCRdb applying MiXCR to the reads. Of tens of thousands of distinct CDR3 sequences in the sample, 15% to 20% were seen once. This clonotype was seen at least ten times. Time point reported: before trial treatment. Enrollment required an advanced solid tumor negative for tumor-infiltrating lymphocytes. V lost 1 base to trimming and J lost 4 bases; unmatched junction nucleotides: 8. The CDR3 has 17 residues. Germline V CDR1 and CDR2: LGHNA, YNFKEQ.

The chain joins TRBV4-2 to TRBJ2-5; 11 bases are shared with TRBD2. This TCR was sampled from a male donor with prostate cancer. Sequencing used PBMCs, obtained before treatment. The CDR3 is CASSQVGSLAGGETQYF. In DNA, the CDR3 is TGTGCCAGCAGCCAAGTTGGGTCGCTAGCGGGAGGAGAGACCCAGTACTTC.